A selection of T cell receptor beta chains follows, all from one sample in a study of Tregs in tolerant kidney transplant recipients. TCRdb's copy holds only in-frame clones and misses some; the assay was immunoSEQ multiplex PCR. The profile shows 3,800 or so clones, 75% to 90% of them singletons. The specimen comprised Tregs from blood, sampled before the transplant. These receptors were taken from a human donor who received a combined kidney and bone marrow transplant. CDR3s include the opening cysteine and the closing phenylalanine or tryptophan.

J gene: TRBJ2-5; V gene: TRBV7-6; CDR3 protein: CASSLDPWREGTQYF
J gene: TRBJ2-6; V gene: TRBV6-5; CDR3 protein: CASSYTGVGANVLTF
J gene: TRBJ2-7; V gene: TRBV7-8; CDR3 protein: CASSRGLAGRQRGYEQYF